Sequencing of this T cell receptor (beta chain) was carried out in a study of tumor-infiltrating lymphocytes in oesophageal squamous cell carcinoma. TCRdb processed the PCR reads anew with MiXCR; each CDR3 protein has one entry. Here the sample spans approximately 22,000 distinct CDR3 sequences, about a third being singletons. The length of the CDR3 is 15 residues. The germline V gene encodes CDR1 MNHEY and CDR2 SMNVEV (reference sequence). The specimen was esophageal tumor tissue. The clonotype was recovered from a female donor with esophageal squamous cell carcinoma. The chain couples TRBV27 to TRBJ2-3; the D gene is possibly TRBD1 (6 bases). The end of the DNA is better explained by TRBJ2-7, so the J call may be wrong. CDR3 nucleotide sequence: TGTGCCAGCAGGACACAGGGTTCTGGATCCTACGAGCAGTACTTC. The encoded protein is CASRTQGSGSYEQYF.